This T cell receptor (beta chain) was recovered during a study of blood T cell repertoires in COVID-19. Study-wide context: Sources were T cells, B-cell-depleted T cells, or PBMCs; the material itself was cDNA or gDNA.

Using immunoSEQ multiplex PCR, the repertoire was profiled, and TCRdb retains in-frame clones only, with some absent. Of over 130,000 clones listed, roughly 85% were seen once; the top ten hold just under 3%. This CDR3 is 13 amino acids long. The clonotype was recovered from a man aged 45-65 years with acute or convalescent COVID-19. Sequencing input: peripheral blood. The rearrangement joins TRBV1 to TRBJ1-2; the table's D call, TRBD1, has no DNA check behind it. TRBV1 corresponds to a pseudogene. The CDR3: CTRQQETNYGYTF. CDR3 bases: TGCACCAGACAACAGGAGACTAACTATGGCTACACCTTC.